What follows are 18 T cell receptor beta chains derived from one specimen sequenced in a study of cytomegalovirus exposure and HLA in healthy donors. The PCR ran on 60 Vbeta and 13 Jbeta primers. The repertoire was sequenced with immunoSEQ multiplex PCR; TCRdb's copy has only in-frame clones and lacks some. The sample has over 150,000 clones, around 77% seen once. Sequencing was carried out using PBMCs. The receptor set was obtained from a woman aged 50 to 60 in good health and CMV-seropositive.

The table lists this clone with a count of one. The V and J genes are TRBV11-2 and TRBJ2-7, with 7 bases aligning to TRBD1. The CDR3 is 15 amino acids. Germline V gene sequence: CDR1 SGHAT, CDR2 FQNNGV. Losses at the gene ends were 5 bases for V and 6 bases for J; bases not matched to a gene: 13. The DNA of the CDR3 is TGTGCCAGCAGCCCCGGGACAGTCCTGGGGAGCGAGCAGTACTTC. Residues: CASSPGTVLGSEQYF.

The chain is built from TRBV4-3 and TRBJ2-7; the match to TRBD1 covers 10 bases. Germline CDR1 and CDR2: LGHNA and YSLEER. Trimming cost V 0 bases and J 5 bases; bases outside gene matches: 13. This CDR3 is built from 18 residues. CDR3 in DNA: TGCGCCAGCAGCCAAGATTATCAACCGGGACAGGGGTGGCACGAGCAGTACTTC. It specifies CASSQDYQPGQGWHEQYF.

V and J are TRBV10-3 and TRBJ2-7; D might be TRBD1 (5 bases). The V gene lost 0 bases and the J gene lost 6 bases, with 12 bases spanning the gap. Germline values: CDR1 ENHRY, CDR2 SYGVKD. The CDR3 sequence is 14 residues long. Here the CDR3 reads CAISESWTSSEQYF. CDR3 DNA: TGTGCCATCAGTGAGTCGTGGACATCGAGCGAGCAGTACTTC.

The chain links TRBV19 to TRBJ1-3; perhaps TRBD1 as D (6 bases). Trimming removed 10 bases from V and 0 bases from J, with 10 bases in between. Germline V lookup: CDR1 LNHDA, CDR2 SQIVND (reference sequence). The CDR3 contains 13 residues. CDR3 nucleotides: TGTGCCACCCACAGGGACTCTGGAAACACCATATATTTT. As protein: CATHRDSGNTIYF.

About this clone: At one end the junction does not follow the germline gene, possibly because of a read error. The chain couples TRBV11-2 to TRBJ2-1; 7 bases align to TRBD1. This CDR3 is 12 amino acids long. CDR1 SGHAT and CDR2 FQNNGV come from the germline V gene. CDR3 sequence: CASSLDQGVRIF. The CDR3 nucleotides are TGTGCCAGCAGCTTAGATCAGGGGGTAAGGATCTTC.

This clone is a singleton in its sample. The genes are TRBV28 and TRBJ1-2, with 7 bases aligning to TRBD1. Germline CDR1 and CDR2: MDHEN and SYDVKM. The CDR3 contains 13 residues. Losses at the gene ends were 8 bases for V and 7 bases for J; bases not matched to a gene: 10. CDR3 DNA: TGTGCCAGCCAGCAGGACAGGTCTCGTGGCTACACCTTC. As protein: CASQQDRSRGYTF.

This clone appeared a single time. This sequence joins TRBV2 and TRBJ1-5, with D possibly TRBD1 on 5 matching bases. The germline CDR1 and CDR2 sequences are SNHLY and FYNNEI. This CDR3 is built from 12 residues. The germline V and J ends were trimmed by 4 bases and 6 bases, with 7 bases remaining between them. The CDR3 spells CASSAGSQPQHF. The CDR3 DNA follows: TGTGCCAGCAGTGCAGGGTCTCAGCCCCAGCATTTT.

J is TRBJ2-2 and V is TRBV9, with TRBD1 as a possible D gene (6 bases). The CDR3 has 15 residues. V lost 3 bases and J lost 6, with 15 bases in between. The germline gives CDR1 SGDLS, CDR2 YYNGEE. The CDR3 DNA reads as TGTGCCAGCAGCGCATACGGCAGGGGATCCGGGGAGCTGTTTTTT. Amino acid sequence: CASSAYGRGSGELFF. Based on the CDR3 plus reference TRBV9 and TRBJ2-2, the full variable domain is DSGVTQTPKHLITATGQRVTLRCSPRSGDLSVYWYQQSLDQGLQFLIQYYNGEERAKGNILERFSAQQFPDLHSELNLSSLELGDSALYFCASSAYGRGSGELFFGEGSRLTVL.

The rearrangement uses TRBV4-3 and TRBJ2-1; D remains ambiguous. The ends were cut back, 4 bases at V and 6 bases at J, with 13 bases in the middle. This CDR3 is 14 amino acids long. CDR1 and CDR2 from the germline V gene are LGHNA and YSLEER. For the CDR3, the DNA is TGCGCCAGCAGCCCAGAGGTGGCCAGCAATGAGCAGTTCTTC. This encodes CASSPEVASNEQFF.

The CDR3, as DNA: TGTGCCACCAGCAGGACATCATCGGGGAGTATCAATGAGCAGTTCTTC. This gives the protein CATSRTSSGSINEQFF. The chain carries TRBV15 and TRBJ2-1; possible D gene TRBD2, 5 bases. The germline CDR1 and CDR2 sequences are LNHNV and YYDKDF (reference sequence). V lost 3 bases and J 6 bases, leaving 18 bases between the germline ends. The CDR3 is 16 residues long.

The chain couples TRBV6-5 to TRBJ2-1; a possible D gene is TRBD2 (7 bases). The CDR3 has 16 residues. Germline-derived CDR1 and CDR2 are MNHEY and SVGAGI. With 1 base removed from V and 7 bases from J, the gap between germline ends came to 17 bases. The CDR3 coding sequence is TGTGCCAGCAGTTACTATGGGGGGGCACAAAAGAATGAGCAGTTCTTC. It encodes CASSYYGGAQKNEQFF.

The chain combines TRBV5-1 with TRBJ2-7; no reliable D call. This CDR3 has 12 residues. Germline CDR1 reads SGHRS; CDR2 reads YFSETQ. V lost 1 base, J lost 3 bases, and 5 bases lay in between. CDR3 sequence (DNA): TGCGCCAGCAGCTTGTCCGGCTACGAGCAGTACTTC. Translating it yields CASSLSGYEQYF.

V usage is TRBV29-1 and J usage is TRBJ2-7, with TRBD1 as a possible D gene (5 bases). V lost 7 bases and J 4 bases, leaving 20 bases between the germline ends. This CDR3 comprises 14 residues. Looked up from germline, CDR1 is SQVTM and CDR2 is ANQGSEA. CDR3: CSGRPDTPLYEQYF. In DNA form, the CDR3 reads TGCAGCGGTCGTCCGGACACCCCCCTTTACGAGCAGTACTTC.

The chain has TRBV15 and TRBJ1-6; no reliable D call. Germline V lookup: CDR1 LNHNV, CDR2 YYDKDF (reference sequence). The CDR3 runs 16 residues. Trimming stripped 5 bases from V and 9 bases from J, with 20 bases between. The CDR3 protein is CATSLVGRGVRSPLHF. The CDR3 region has the DNA TGTGCCACCAGCTTAGTCGGTCGGGGTGTTCGTTCACCCCTCCACTTT. Drawing the rest from reference TRBV15 and TRBJ1-6, the complete variable domain is DAMVIQNPRYQVTQFGKPVTLSCSQTLNHNVMYWYQQKSSQAPKLLFHYYDKDFNNEADTPDNFQSRRPNTSFCFLDIRSPGLGDTAMYLCATSLVGRGVRSPLHFGNGTRLTVT.

The rearrangement links TRBV7-2 to TRBJ2-7; 11 bases agree with TRBD1. V gave up 5 bases and J gave up 2 bases; unmatched junction bases: 11. Germline assignment: CDR1 SGHTA and CDR2 FQGNSA. This CDR3 is built from 17 residues. The CDR3 DNA reads TGTGCCAGCAGCCGCCCGAGGGTGGGACAGGGGGCCTACGAGCAGTACTTC. Protein product: CASSRPRVGQGAYEQYF.

This clone was seen only once. The chain uses TRBV7-3 and TRBJ1-1, with TRBD1 as a possible D gene (5 bases). The CDR3 length is 14 residues. Looked up from germline, CDR1 is SGHTA and CDR2 is FQGTGA. V was cut by 4 bases and J by 3 bases, with 12 bases left in between. CDR3 DNA sequence: TGTGCCAGCAGCTCGGTTGGGGCGGACACTGAAGCTTTCTTT. It yields the protein CASSSVGADTEAFF.

A few counts support this clone. J is TRBJ2-3 and V is TRBV18; TRBD2 matches 10 bases. Germline V CDR1 and CDR2: KGHSH, LQKENI. Trimming took 6 bases from V and 6 from J; bases not matched to a gene: 9. The CDR3 extends over 15 amino acids. The CDR3 bases are TGTGCCAGCTCGAACATAGCGGGGGGCCGTGATACGCAGTATTTT. Translating gives CASSNIAGGRDTQYF.

This clone appeared once. The chain has TRBV7-8 and TRBJ2-7; 9 nucleotides agree with TRBD1. The CDR3 has 16 residues. Germline V gene sequence: CDR1 SGHVS, CDR2 FQNEAQ. Unmatched junction bases numbered 3, after V lost 0 bases and J lost 0 bases. The CDR3 DNA is TGTGCCAGCAGCTTAGCTCTGGGACAGGGCTCCTACGAGCAGTACTTC. Protein: CASSLALGQGSYEQYF. Full variable domain (remainder filled in from reference TRBV7-8 and TRBJ2-7): GAGVSQSPRYKVAKRGQDVALRCDPISGHVSLFWYQQALGQGPEFLTYFQNEAQLDKSGLPSDRFFAERPEGSVSTLKIQRTQQEDSAVYLCASSLALGQGSYEQYFGPGTRLTVT.